This T cell receptor beta chain appears in the sequencing data of a study of T cell repertoires in cytomegalovirus infection. To note about this clonotype: Its antigen is undetermined.

TCRdb reprocessed the reads via MiXCR and lists one record per CDR3 protein. The sample gives hundreds of thousands of distinct CDR3 sequences, roughly a third of which show up once; 17% is in the top ten. Points from the study as a whole: The ex vivo response was dominated by HLA-C-restricted CMV-specific TCR beta clonotypes.

CDR3 length: 14 residues. Between the trimmed V and J ends, which lost 3 bases and 2 bases, there was a span of 10 bases. Germline V gene lookup returns CDR1 MNHEY and CDR2 SMNVEV (reference sequence). This chain joins TRBV27 and TRBJ2-5; perhaps D is TRBD1 or TRBD2 (5 bases each). The specimen was cultured PBMCs, collected from culture after CMV antigen stimulation. The origin of this receptor is a human donor in good health (CMV status not recorded). Some clones in this sample may be carry-over from other donors' samples. This CDR3 is CASSLVGTQETQYF. CDR3 nucleotides: TGTGCCAGCAGTTTGGTAGGGACGCAAGAGACCCAGTACTTC.